These T cell receptor beta chains were read from a single sample in a study of hypomethylating agent response in myelodysplastic syndrome. The protocol was immunoSEQ multiplex PCR, while the TCRdb copy is restricted to in-frame clones and leaves out a portion. This repertoire shows several thousand clones, around 81% found once; its top ten account for 16%. The sample in question was bone marrow, obtained before or after starting hypomethylating agent treatment for myelodysplastic syndrome (not recorded which). The source is a human donor with myelodysplastic syndrome. Each CDR3 is given with its conserved first and last residue. Fields, in order: clone size, D gene, J gene, V gene, CDR3 protein, CDR3 DNA. D genes are given only for firm matches. Size tells how often a clone was seen (once, few, many) or the class of an expanded clone, and some rows leave it out.

abundance: .; d_gene: .; j_gene: TRBJ2-1; v_gene: TRBV19; CDR3aa: CASSILSQGPLYEQFF; CDR3nt: TGTGCCAGTAGTATTCTTTCCCAGGGGCCCTTGTATGAGCAGTTCTTC
abundance: few; d_gene: .; j_gene: TRBJ1-6; v_gene: TRBV19; CDR3aa: CASSITDSPLHF; CDR3nt: TGTGCCAGTAGTATAACAGATTCACCCCTCCACTTT
abundance: .; d_gene: TRBD1; j_gene: TRBJ2-7; v_gene: TRBV5-1; CDR3aa: CASSPGTGSHYEQYF; CDR3nt: TGCGCCAGCAGCCCCGGGACAGGGAGTCACTACGAGCAGTACTTC
abundance: few; d_gene: .; j_gene: TRBJ1-4; v_gene: TRBV25-1; CDR3aa: CASSEAGSGEKLFF; CDR3nt: TGTGCCAGCAGTGAAGCTGGCTCCGGTGAAAAACTGTTTTTT
abundance: few; d_gene: .; j_gene: TRBJ1-6; v_gene: TRBV19; CDR3aa: CASSISGGNNSPLHF; CDR3nt: TGTGCCAGTAGTATATCCGGGGGTAATAATTCACCCCTCCACTTT
abundance: once; d_gene: .; j_gene: TRBJ2-5; v_gene: TRBV18; CDR3aa: CASSYREVETQYF; CDR3nt: TGTGCCAGCTCATACAGGGAGGTGGAGACCCAGTACTTC
abundance: .; d_gene: .; j_gene: TRBJ1-5; v_gene: TRBV18; CDR3aa: CASSPREGNQPQHF; CDR3nt: TGTGCCAGCTCACCACGTGAGGGGAATCAGCCCCAGCATTTT
abundance: .; d_gene: .; j_gene: TRBJ2-3; v_gene: TRBV5-4; CDR3aa: CASSFTLELSHTQYF; CDR3nt: TGTGCCAGCAGCTTTACTTTGGAACTCAGCCATACGCAGTATTTT
abundance: .; d_gene: .; j_gene: TRBJ2-1; v_gene: TRBV27; CDR3aa: CASSLSRGGGGEQFF; CDR3nt: TGTGCCAGCAGTTTATCGCGGGGAGGGGGCGGCGAGCAGTTCTTC
abundance: .; d_gene: .; j_gene: TRBJ1-2; v_gene: TRBV5-3; CDR3aa: CARSLRGGYYGYTF; CDR3nt: TGTGCCAGAAGCCTCCGAGGCGGCTACTATGGCTACACCTTC
abundance: .; d_gene: .; j_gene: TRBJ1-1; v_gene: TRBV6-1; CDR3aa: CASSEDGAKAFF; CDR3nt: TGTGCCAGCAGTGAAGACGGTGCGAAAGCTTTCTTT
abundance: .; d_gene: .; j_gene: TRBJ1-2; v_gene: TRBV5-4; CDR3aa: CASSLGGSAGGINYGYTF; CDR3nt: TGTGCCAGCAGCTTGGGGGGGTCCGCAGGCGGGATAAACTATGGCTACACCTTC
abundance: .; d_gene: TRBD1; j_gene: TRBJ2-3; v_gene: TRBV28; CDR3aa: CASSLQGGTDTQYF; CDR3nt: TGTGCCAGCAGTTTACAGGGGGGCACAGATACGCAGTATTTT
abundance: .; d_gene: TRBD2; j_gene: TRBJ2-7; v_gene: TRBV5-5; CDR3aa: CASSTGGLEQYF; CDR3nt: TGTGCCAGCAGCACGGGGGGGCTCGAGCAGTACTTC
abundance: .; d_gene: .; j_gene: TRBJ1-3; v_gene: TRBV4-1; CDR3aa: CASSQVPGTGNTIYF; CDR3nt: TGCGCCAGCAGCCAAGTACCGGGAACTGGAAACACCATATATTTT
abundance: .; d_gene: TRBD2; j_gene: TRBJ2-1; v_gene: TRBV9; CDR3aa: CASSVSSGGFYNEQFF; CDR3nt: TGTGCCAGCAGCGTTTCCAGCGGGGGGTTCTACAATGAGCAGTTCTTC
abundance: .; d_gene: .; j_gene: TRBJ2-2; v_gene: TRBV5-4; CDR3aa: CASSRDITNTGELFF; CDR3nt: TGTGCCAGCAGCCGAGACATAACGAACACCGGGGAGCTGTTTTTT
abundance: once; d_gene: .; j_gene: TRBJ1-3; v_gene: TRBV19; CDR3aa: CASSIAGQNSGNTIYF; CDR3nt: TGTGCCAGTAGTATTGCTGGGCAGAACTCTGGAAACACCATATATTTT
abundance: large; d_gene: .; j_gene: TRBJ1-2; v_gene: TRBV11-2; CDR3aa: CASSFQLGGIRYGYTF; CDR3nt: TGTGCCAGCAGCTTTCAATTAGGAGGTATTAGGTATGGCTACACCTTC
abundance: .; d_gene: .; j_gene: TRBJ1-1; v_gene: TRBV4-1; CDR3aa: CASSQGEGYTEAFF; CDR3nt: TGCGCCAGCAGCCAAGGCGAGGGGTACACTGAAGCTTTCTTT
abundance: once; d_gene: TRBD1; j_gene: TRBJ1-5; v_gene: TRBV23-1; CDR3aa: CASSPTGGGNNQPQHF; CDR3nt: TGCGCCAGCAGTCCTACAGGGGGTGGGAACAATCAGCCCCAGCATTTT
abundance: .; d_gene: .; j_gene: TRBJ2-7; v_gene: TRBV9; CDR3aa: CASSVAGRSYEQYF; CDR3nt: TGTGCCAGCAGCGTAGCGGGACGGTCATACGAGCAGTACTTC
abundance: once; d_gene: .; j_gene: TRBJ2-1; v_gene: TRBV27; CDR3aa: CASSLGGYNEQFF; CDR3nt: TGTGCCAGCAGTTTGGGGGGCTACAATGAGCAGTTCTTC
abundance: .; d_gene: .; j_gene: TRBJ1-1; v_gene: TRBV11-3; CDR3aa: CASSFGRGTEAFF; CDR3nt: TGTGCCAGCAGCTTTGGACGGGGAACTGAAGCTTTCTTT
abundance: large; d_gene: .; j_gene: TRBJ2-7; v_gene: TRBV13; CDR3aa: CASSKTGSSYEQYF; CDR3nt: TGTGCCAGCAGCAAAACCGGGTCTTCCTACGAGCAGTACTTC
abundance: .; d_gene: TRBD1; j_gene: TRBJ2-3; v_gene: TRBV5-1; CDR3aa: CASSTGQGLPDTQYF; CDR3nt: TGCGCCAGCAGCACGGGACAGGGGCTTCCAGATACGCAGTATTTT
abundance: .; d_gene: TRBD1; j_gene: TRBJ2-7; v_gene: TRBV19; CDR3aa: CASATGTGVDEQYF; CDR3nt: TGTGCCAGTGCCACGGGGACAGGTGTGGACGAGCAGTACTTC
abundance: .; d_gene: TRBD2; j_gene: TRBJ2-5; v_gene: TRBV6-6; CDR3aa: CASSDFIAGEETQYF; CDR3nt: TGTGCCAGCAGTGACTTTATAGCGGGTGAAGAGACCCAGTACTTC
abundance: .; d_gene: TRBD2; j_gene: TRBJ2-7; v_gene: TRBV7-2; CDR3aa: CASSGGGSYEQYF; CDR3nt: TGTGCCAGCAGCGGGGGGGGCTCCTACGAGCAGTACTTC
abundance: .; d_gene: TRBD1; j_gene: TRBJ2-7; v_gene: TRBV11-3; CDR3aa: CASSPPPGGREQYF; CDR3nt: TGTGCCAGCAGCCCCCCCCCAGGGGGCAGGGAGCAGTACTTC
abundance: .; d_gene: TRBD1; j_gene: TRBJ1-2; v_gene: TRBV30; CDR3aa: CAWSGDSIITNYGYTF; CDR3nt: TGTGCCTGGAGCGGGGACAGCATAATTACTAACTATGGCTACACCTTC
abundance: .; d_gene: TRBD1; j_gene: TRBJ1-6; v_gene: TRBV27; CDR3aa: CASSFSSSTGGINSPLHF; CDR3nt: TGTGCCAGCAGTTTTTCATCTTCGACAGGGGGTATTAATTCACCCCTCCACTTT
abundance: few; d_gene: .; j_gene: TRBJ1-2; v_gene: TRBV11-2; CDR3aa: CASSQSRAGSRNGYTF; CDR3nt: TGTGCCAGCAGCCAATCCAGGGCAGGGTCGCGTAATGGCTACACCTTC
abundance: .; d_gene: TRBD1; j_gene: TRBJ2-7; v_gene: TRBV7-6; CDR3aa: CASSLEGAGEQYF; CDR3nt: TGTGCCAGCAGCTTAGAGGGGGCCGGCGAGCAGTACTTC
abundance: .; d_gene: TRBD2; j_gene: TRBJ2-5; v_gene: TRBV7-2; CDR3aa: CASSPQRGGIETQYF; CDR3nt: TGTGCCAGCAGCCCCCAGCGGGGGGGCATCGAGACCCAGTACTTC
abundance: .; d_gene: .; j_gene: TRBJ2-2; v_gene: TRBV7-8; CDR3aa: CASSFMGRGELFF; CDR3nt: TGTGCCAGCAGCTTTATGGGACGAGGGGAGCTGTTTTTT
abundance: once; d_gene: .; j_gene: TRBJ1-3; v_gene: TRBV7-9; CDR3aa: CASSLQDTSGNTIYF; CDR3nt: TGTGCCAGCAGCCTACAGGATACCTCTGGAAACACCATATATTTT
abundance: .; d_gene: .; j_gene: TRBJ1-4; v_gene: TRBV19; CDR3aa: CATQFRGVGEKLFF; CDR3nt: TGTGCCACTCAATTCCGGGGTGTTGGTGAAAAACTGTTTTTT
abundance: .; d_gene: .; j_gene: TRBJ2-1; v_gene: TRBV4-3; CDR3aa: CASSQVVQGNEQFF; CDR3nt: TGCGCCAGCAGCCAAGTCGTACAGGGAAATGAGCAGTTCTTC
abundance: .; d_gene: .; j_gene: TRBJ1-5; v_gene: TRBV30; CDR3aa: CAWSVQSNQPQHF; CDR3nt: TGTGCCTGGAGTGTACAGTCGAACCAGCCCCAGCATTTT
abundance: .; d_gene: TRBD1; j_gene: TRBJ1-1; v_gene: TRBV5-1; CDR3aa: CASFRDRAVTEAFF; CDR3nt: TGCGCCAGCTTCCGGGACAGGGCGGTCACTGAAGCTTTCTTT
abundance: .; d_gene: .; j_gene: TRBJ1-2; v_gene: TRBV30; CDR3aa: CAAYRPARGNYGYTF; CDR3nt: TGTGCCGCCTACCGGCCGGCTAGGGGTAACTATGGCTACACCTTC
abundance: few; d_gene: TRBD1; j_gene: TRBJ1-1; v_gene: TRBV6-4; CDR3aa: CASSYDRGRYTEAFF; CDR3nt: TGTGCCAGCAGCTACGACAGGGGGAGGTATACTGAAGCTTTCTTT
abundance: .; d_gene: .; j_gene: TRBJ1-2; v_gene: TRBV29-1; CDR3aa: CSVVQGNGYTF; CDR3nt: TGCAGCGTTGTTCAGGGTAATGGCTACACCTTC
abundance: .; d_gene: TRBD2; j_gene: TRBJ2-7; v_gene: TRBV2; CDR3aa: CASRRTSGGSEQYF; CDR3nt: TGTGCCAGCAGGCGGACTAGCGGGGGGTCCGAGCAGTACTTC
abundance: .; d_gene: .; j_gene: TRBJ2-7; v_gene: TRBV7-9; CDR3aa: CASSFLPLSILSYEQYF; CDR3nt: TGTGCCAGCAGCTTTCTCCCGCTGAGTATCCTCTCCTACGAGCAGTACTTC
abundance: .; d_gene: TRBD1; j_gene: TRBJ1-3; v_gene: TRBV6-1; CDR3aa: CASTGDGNTIYF; CDR3nt: TGTGCCAGTACAGGGGACGGAAACACCATATATTTT
abundance: once; d_gene: .; j_gene: TRBJ2-7; v_gene: TRBV6-1; CDR3aa: CASSVQYF; CDR3nt: TGTGCCAGCAGTGTCCAGTACTTC
abundance: .; d_gene: .; j_gene: TRBJ2-3; v_gene: TRBV30; CDR3aa: CAWNPSGDTQYF; CDR3nt: TGTGCCTGGAATCCTTCGGGTGATACGCAGTATTTT
abundance: .; d_gene: TRBD1; j_gene: TRBJ1-6; v_gene: TRBV7-9; CDR3aa: CASSPGQGAPNSPLHF; CDR3nt: TGTGCCAGCAGCCCGGGACAGGGGGCGCCCAATTCACCCCTCCACTTT
abundance: .; d_gene: .; j_gene: TRBJ1-1; v_gene: TRBV14; CDR3aa: CASSQRNTEAFF; CDR3nt: TGTGCCAGCAGCCAGCGGAACACTGAAGCTTTCTTT
abundance: .; d_gene: TRBD1; j_gene: TRBJ2-5; v_gene: TRBV11-3; CDR3aa: CASSTRQGGRVGETQYF; CDR3nt: TGTGCCAGCAGCACACGACAGGGGGGAAGGGTAGGAGAGACCCAGTACTTC
abundance: .; d_gene: TRBD1; j_gene: TRBJ1-4; v_gene: TRBV2; CDR3aa: CASNYRGPNEKLFF; CDR3nt: TGTGCCAGCAATTACAGGGGCCCAAATGAAAAACTGTTTTTT
abundance: .; d_gene: .; j_gene: TRBJ1-1; v_gene: TRBV6-1; CDR3aa: CASSEGRFRQSAFF; CDR3nt: TGTGCCAGCAGTGAGGGGAGGTTCCGTCAGAGTGCTTTCTTT
abundance: once; d_gene: .; j_gene: TRBJ1-6; v_gene: TRBV19; CDR3aa: CASSPGTSPLHF; CDR3nt: TGTGCCAGTAGTCCCGGGACTTCACCCCTCCACTTT
abundance: .; d_gene: .; j_gene: TRBJ1-1; v_gene: TRBV5-6; CDR3aa: CASSLVSGGTEAFF; CDR3nt: TGTGCCAGCAGCTTGGTTTCTGGGGGCACTGAAGCTTTCTTT
abundance: .; d_gene: TRBD1; j_gene: TRBJ1-1; v_gene: TRBV2; CDR3aa: CASRKQGTNTEAFF; CDR3nt: TGTGCCAGCAGGAAACAGGGGACGAACACTGAAGCTTTCTTT